This is a list of T cell receptor beta chains from one sample in a study of T cell responses to AZD1222 COVID-19 vaccine. This table comes from immunoSEQ multiplex PCR, and its TCRdb copy is limited to in-frame clones, with some not included. This sample has some 150,000 clones, with about 92% found just once. The sample was peripheral blood, taken on day 0 of AZD1222 vaccination. The receptors come from an adult in good health. The CDR3 runs from the conserved cysteine through the conserved F or W. D genes are given only for firm matches. Not all rows give a size; the values are once, few, many and, for expanded clones, a class.

size	D	V	J	CDR3	DNA
.	.	TRBV3-1/TRBV3-2	TRBJ2-1	CASSQDSVLYNEQFF	TGTGCCAGCAGCCAAGATTCGGTTCTATACAATGAGCAGTTCTTC
.	.	TRBV9	TRBJ1-2	CASSVSGGGYTF	TGTGCCAGCAGCGTAAGCGGGGGTGGCTACACCTTC
few	.	TRBV5-4	TRBJ2-7	CASSLLGGPGEQYF	TGTGCCAGCAGCTTGTTAGGGGGGCCGGGGGAGCAGTACTTC
.	.	TRBV5-4	TRBJ1-2	CASSLGLGGGYTF	TGTGCCAGCAGCTTGGGTCTTGGGGGAGGCTACACCTTC
.	.	TRBV7-8	TRBJ1-4	CASSLSLWATNEKLFF	TGTGCCAGCAGCTTATCCCTGTGGGCAACTAATGAAAAACTGTTTTTT
.	.	TRBV7-9	TRBJ2-7	CASSFDTAYEQYF	TGTGCCAGCAGTTTCGACACTGCCTACGAGCAGTACTTC
.	.	TRBV19	TRBJ1-1	CASRAGGFNTEAFF	TGTGCCAGTAGGGCCGGGGGGTTTAACACTGAAGCTTTCTTT
once	TRBD2	TRBV7-2	TRBJ2-1	CASTPGLVYNEQFF	TGTGCCAGCACCCCGGGACTAGTCTACAATGAGCAGTTCTTC
once	TRBD2	TRBV9	TRBJ2-5	CASSVYPGLAGGPVETQYF	TGTGCCAGCAGCGTATATCCCGGACTAGCGGGGGGGCCGGTGGAGACCCAGTACTTC
.	.	TRBV5-1	TRBJ1-1	CASSLGGNTEAFF	TGCGCCAGCAGCTTGGGTGGGAACACTGAAGCTTTCTTT
.	.	TRBV12-3/TRBV12-4	TRBJ2-3	CASSLVSTDTQYF	TGTGCCAGCAGTTTAGTTAGCACAGATACGCAGTATTTT
.	.	TRBV10-2	TRBJ1-1	CASSGAGKNTEAFF	TGCGCCAGCAGTGGGGCAGGGAAGAACACTGAAGCTTTCTTT
.	.	TRBV7-8	TRBJ1-1	CASSLVGNTEAFF	TGTGCCAGCAGCTTAGTTGGGAACACTGAAGCTTTCTTT
.	.	TRBV6-5	TRBJ1-1	CASSSTGGADEAFF	TGTGCCAGCAGCTCTACTGGGGGCGCGGATGAAGCTTTCTTT
.	.	TRBV29-1	TRBJ2-3	CSVRTDSTDTQYF	TGCAGCGTCCGGACAGATAGCACAGATACGCAGTATTTT
.	TRBD1	TRBV7-3	TRBJ2-3	CASSRTMRTGSTDTQYF	TGTGCCAGCAGCCGGACGATGAGGACAGGGAGCACAGATACGCAGTATTTT
.	.	TRBV18	TRBJ2-1	CASSADGFEYNEQFF	TGTGCCAGCTCAGCGGACGGATTCGAATACAATGAGCAGTTCTTC
.	.	TRBV6-1	TRBJ1-6	CASSEAVGSGFNSPLHF	TGTGCCAGCAGTGAAGCCGTAGGGTCGGGCTTTAATTCACCCCTCCACTTT
.	.	TRBV6-5	TRBJ1-2	CASSSGGGDYGYTF	TGTGCCAGCAGTTCAGGTGGTGGGGACTATGGCTACACCTTC
.	TRBD2	TRBV7-9	TRBJ2-5	CASSDLLSGDQETQYF	TGTGCCAGCAGCGATCTCCTTAGCGGGGACCAAGAGACCCAGTACTTC
.	.	TRBV19	TRBJ1-1	CASSPRSGDTEAFF	TGTGCCAGTAGTCCTAGATCAGGGGACACTGAAGCTTTCTTT
.	.	TRBV9	TRBJ2-7	CASSVDGTGKYEQYF	TGTGCCAGCAGCGTAGACGGAACAGGGAAATACGAGCAGTACTTC
.	.	TRBV7-8	TRBJ2-7	CASSYRSLRSYEQYF	TGTGCCAGCAGCTACCGGAGTTTGAGATCCTACGAGCAGTACTTC
.	TRBD2	TRBV4-1	TRBJ2-1	CASSQAGGAYEQFF	TGCGCCAGCAGCCAAGCGGGGGGGGCATATGAGCAGTTCTTC
.	TRBD1	TRBV3-1/TRBV3-2	TRBJ2-2	CASSPRDRGTGELFF	TGTGCCAGCAGCCCTCGGGACAGGGGAACCGGGGAGCTGTTTTTT
.	.	TRBV19	TRBJ1-1	CASSIGDRGGTEAFF	TGTGCCAGTAGTATCGGGGACCGGGGGGGCACTGAAGCTTTCTTT
.	.	TRBV12-3/TRBV12-4	TRBJ2-7	CASSVGGAEQYF	TGTGCCAGCAGTGTCGGCGGGGCCGAGCAGTACTTC
.	TRBD1	TRBV7-9	TRBJ1-1	CASSLKGADTEAFF	TGTGCCAGCAGCTTAAAGGGGGCGGACACTGAAGCTTTCTTT
few	.	TRBV19	TRBJ1-6	CASTPRTLSPLHF	TGTGCCAGTACCCCTAGGACACTCTCACCCCTCCACTTT
.	.	TRBV15	TRBJ2-1	CATSRQINGKEGNEQFF	TGTGCCACCAGCAGACAGATCAACGGGAAAGAAGGCAATGAGCAGTTCTTC
.	TRBD1	TRBV7-9	TRBJ1-2	CALSSLIQGAYGYTF	TGTGCCCTAAGCAGCCTAATCCAGGGGGCCTATGGCTACACCTTC
.	.	TRBV24-1	TRBJ1-6	CAPTGKSSYNSPLHF	TGTGCACCGACGGGCAAGAGCTCCTATAATTCACCCCTCCACTTT
.	TRBD1	TRBV5-1	TRBJ1-1	CASSTLTGVNTEAFF	TGCGCCAGCAGCACCTTGACAGGGGTGAACACTGAAGCTTTCTTT
.	.	TRBV6-5	TRBJ1-1	CASSYSRTTEAFF	TGTGCCAGCAGTTACTCGAGGACCACTGAAGCTTTCTTT
.	TRBD2	TRBV27	TRBJ2-7	CASRERGHSYEQYF	TGTGCCAGCAGGGAGCGGGGGCACTCCTACGAGCAGTACTTC
.	TRBD1	TRBV4-1	TRBJ2-2	CASSQSGTVNTGELFF	TGCGCCAGCAGCCAATCCGGGACAGTTAACACCGGGGAGCTGTTTTTT
.	.	TRBV30	TRBJ1-2	CACRPLPSSNGYTF	TGTGCCTGCCGGCCCCTACCAAGCTCTAACGGCTACACCTTC
once	.	TRBV6-6	TRBJ2-5	CASSRGETQYF	TGTGCCAGCAGTCGTGGGGAGACCCAGTACTTC
.	.	TRBV27	TRBJ2-7	CASSPRFSSYEQYF	TGTGCCAGCAGTCCGAGGTTCAGCTCCTACGAGCAGTACTTC
.	.	TRBV9	TRBJ1-1	CASSPQESPSAFF	TGTGCCAGCAGCCCACAGGAGTCTCCGAGTGCTTTCTTT
.	.	TRBV4-1	TRBJ2-1	CASSQGGASPNEQFF	TGCGCCAGCAGCCAAGGGGGGGCCAGCCCCAATGAGCAGTTCTTC
.	.	TRBV6-6	TRBJ1-6	CASGQGYSYNSPLHF	TGTGCCAGCGGTCAGGGTTACTCCTATAATTCACCCCTCCACTTT
.	TRBD2	TRBV19	TRBJ2-5	CASSRTSGGPASQETQYF	TGTGCCAGTAGTAGGACTAGCGGGGGGCCCGCCTCCCAAGAGACCCAGTACTTC
.	.	TRBV5-1	TRBJ1-1	CASSPIQAANTEAFF	TGCGCCAGCAGCCCCATACAGGCTGCGAACACTGAAGCTTTCTTT
.	.	TRBV18	TRBJ1-5	CASSLRIESNQPQHF	TGTGCCAGCTCACTTAGGATAGAGAGCAATCAGCCCCAGCATTTT
.	TRBD1	TRBV14	TRBJ2-1	CASSPRSGTGFYNEQFF	TGTGCCAGCAGCCCGAGGTCCGGGACAGGTTTCTACAATGAGCAGTTCTTC
.	.	TRBV5-5	TRBJ1-4	CASSRGDEKLFF	TGTGCCAGCAGCCGGGGAGATGAAAAACTGTTTTTT
.	.	TRBV7-2	TRBJ2-1	CASSLDGLSYNEQFF	TGTGCCAGCAGCTTAGACGGGCTCTCCTACAATGAGCAGTTCTTC
.	.	TRBV12-3/TRBV12-4	TRBJ1-1	CASSRDTEAFF	TGTGCCAGCAGCCGAGACACTGAAGCTTTCTTT
.	.	TRBV3-1/TRBV3-2	TRBJ2-1	CASSTGTDYNEQFF	TGTGCCAGCAGCACCGGGACGGACTACAATGAGCAGTTCTTC
.	.	TRBV4-1	TRBJ2-2	CASSQEGIRQTGELFF	TGCGCCAGCAGCCAAGAGGGGATCAGACAAACCGGGGAGCTGTTTTTT
.	.	TRBV19	TRBJ2-7	CASSDKMGSSYEQYF	TGTGCCAGTAGCGACAAAATGGGAAGCTCCTACGAGCAGTACTTC
.	.	TRBV5-1	TRBJ1-5	CASSLAGDMNQPQHF	TGCGCCAGCAGCTTGGCGGGGGATATGAATCAGCCCCAGCATTTT
.	TRBD1	TRBV19	TRBJ1-2	CASSISQGYGYTF	TGTGCCAGTAGTATTTCACAGGGGTATGGCTACACCTTC
.	.	TRBV15	TRBJ1-2	CATSPTGSGNYGYTF	TGTGCCACCAGCCCCACGGGGAGTGGTAACTATGGCTACACCTTC